This TCR beta chain was documented in a study of T cell repertoires in cytomegalovirus infection. About the study: Matching HLA type and CMV infection were both indicated by public TCR beta signatures. Study results and limitations: Pooled public TCR beta family frequency picked out CMV carriers with the relevant HLA. Dominating the ex vivo response were TCR beta clonotypes that were CMV-specific and HLA-C-restricted.

This clonotype has just a few counts. Its antigen remains unknown. Via MiXCR, TCRdb re-called the reads, giving one row per CDR3 protein. Of 630,000 or so distinct CDR3 sequences in the sample, 20% to 25% were seen once. Trimming left V 5 bases short and J 6 bases short, with 20 bases between. The CDR3 is 15 residues long. The germline V gene encodes CDR1 MNHEY and CDR2 SMNVEV (reference sequence). The sample taken for sequencing was CD8+ T cells from PBMCs. The rearrangement uses TRBV27 and TRBJ2-7; maybe TRBD1 (6 bases). The clonotype originates from a human donor in good health (CMV status not recorded). Some clones in this sample may be carry-over from other donors' samples. CDR3 sequence reads: CASSPAGVRGLEQYV. CDR3 sequence (DNA): TGTGCCAGCAGTCCTGCAGGGGTTCGAGGTCTCGAGCAGTACGTC.